The rows below give T cell receptor beta chains drawn from one sample of a study of blood T cell repertoires in COVID-19. Libraries were prepared by immunoSEQ multiplex PCR; TCRdb keeps only in-frame clonotypes and omits some of them. Among around 70,000 clones, 90% were seen once, and the ten largest hold 1.3% to 1.5%. Sequenced input: peripheral blood. Receptors were obtained from a man between 50 and 59 years old with acute or convalescent COVID-19. Both conserved end residues are part of each CDR3.

CDR3 length | V gene | CDR3 protein
16 | TRBV5-4 | CASSLVGRGLTDTQYF
17 | TRBV19 | CASHIIAGGPDTGELFF
13 | TRBV7-8 | CASSPSLYTEAFF
16 | TRBV13 | CASSRGRSGGADTQYF
17 | TRBV6-2/TRBV6-3 | CASSYSPDRGLSDTQYF
16 | TRBV7-9 | CASSLGSGLAKNIQYF
17 | TRBV7-9 | CASSSASSGNTQETQYF
15 | TRBV7-9 | CASSLARVATDTQYF
15 | TRBV25-1 | CASSEWGGPGNTIYF
13 | TRBV30 | CAWRGGVTDTQYF
15 | TRBV10-2 | CASSELGRQGNEQFF
14 | TRBV6-1 | CASSEAGSGNTIYF
14 | TRBV7-3 | CASSLIGGEETQYF
15 | TRBV3-1/TRBV3-2 | CASSQQGAIHYGYTF
16 | TRBV5-1 | CASSLGQKPMNTEAFF
14 | TRBV27 | CASSPLAGEETQYF
13 | TRBV15 | CATGRGGGTEAFF
15 | TRBV5-1 | CASSFHGQGGETQYF
14 | TRBV6-5 | CASSRQGANEKLFF
15 | TRBV24-1 | CATSDGQGWNSPLHF
12 | TRBV15 | CATSSFHNEQFF
15 | TRBV7-6 | CASSLGTSHTDTQYF
12 | TRBV6-5 | CASFITGSQAFF
14 | TRBV6-6 | CASSFQGGSYEQYF
18 | TRBV28 | CASSLVLAGGSSYNEQFF